This T cell receptor beta chain was recorded in a study of CD8 T cells in Susac syndrome. The CDR3 consists of 15 residues. Trimming took off 5 bases at V and 2 bases at J, with 13 bases between the two ends. An amount of RNA that ranged from about 0.45 to 1 ug was reverse transcribed with random hexamers. TCRdb itself ran the immunoSEQ multiplex PCR reads through MiXCR, one entry per CDR3 protein. The table records some 120,000 distinct CDR3 sequences, 80% to 95% of them present only once. The clonotype originates from a human donor in good health. The chain carries TRBV12-3 or TRBV12-4 and TRBJ2-1; no reliable D call. Sequencing was done on a sample of CD8+ T cells from PBMCs. The CDR3 coding sequence is TGTGCCAGCAGTAGATCCCGTGCCGCCTACAATGAGCAGTTCTTC. As protein: CASSRSRAAYNEQFF.